This entry concerns a single TCR beta chain. The data were obtained in a study of control samples from healthy donors and cancer patients. The V gene end was trimmed by 6 bases and the J gene end by 5 bases; junction bases not matched to a gene: 6. The CDR3 is made up of 14 amino acids. Germline V gives CDR1 MNHEY, CDR2 SVGAGI. Generated by immunoSEQ multiplex PCR, the TCRdb table keeps only in-frame clones and is missing some. The table includes some 120,000 clones, around 89% detected once. The material sequenced was blood. The receptor was isolated from a woman in her 70s in good health. J is TRBJ1-3 and V is TRBV6-5, with 8 bases aligning to TRBD1. CDR3 loop: CASRPQGARNTIYF. CDR3 coding DNA: TGTGCCAGCAGACCCCAGGGGGCAAGAAACACCATATATTTT.